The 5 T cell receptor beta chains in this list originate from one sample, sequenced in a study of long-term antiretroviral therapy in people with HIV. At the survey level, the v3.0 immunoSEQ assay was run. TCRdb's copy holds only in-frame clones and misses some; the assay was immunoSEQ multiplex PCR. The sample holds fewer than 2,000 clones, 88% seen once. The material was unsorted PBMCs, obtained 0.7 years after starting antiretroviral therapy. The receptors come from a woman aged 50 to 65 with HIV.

The CDR3 sequence: CASSPDRGRNTEAFF. The CDR3 bases are TGTGCCAGCAGCCCGGACAGGGGGCGAAACACTGAAGCTTTCTTT. The V and J genes are TRBV5-4 and TRBJ1-1; TRBD1 aligns across 11 bases. Trimming took 4 bases from V and 2 from J; bases not matched to a gene: 4. The CDR3 is 15 residues long. Germline V gene data show CDR1 as SGHNT and CDR2 as YYREEE (reference sequence).

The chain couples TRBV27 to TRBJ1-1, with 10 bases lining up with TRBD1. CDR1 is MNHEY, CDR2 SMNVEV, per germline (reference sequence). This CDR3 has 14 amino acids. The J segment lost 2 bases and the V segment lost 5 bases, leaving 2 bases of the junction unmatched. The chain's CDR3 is CASSRDRGNTEAFF. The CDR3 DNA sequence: TGTGCCAGCAGTAGGGACAGGGGAAACACTGAAGCTTTCTTT.

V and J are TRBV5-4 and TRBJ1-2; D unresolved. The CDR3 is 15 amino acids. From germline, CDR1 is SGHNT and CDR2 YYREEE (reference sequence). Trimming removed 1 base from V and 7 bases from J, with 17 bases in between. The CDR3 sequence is CASSLLARELFGYTF. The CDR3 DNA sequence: TGTGCCAGCAGCTTGTTAGCACGGGAACTTTTTGGCTACACCTTC.

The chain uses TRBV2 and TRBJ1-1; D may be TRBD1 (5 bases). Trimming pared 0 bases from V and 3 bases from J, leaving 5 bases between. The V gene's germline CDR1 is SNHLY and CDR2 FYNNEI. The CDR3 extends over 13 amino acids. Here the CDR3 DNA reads TGTGCCAGCAGTGAAGCAGGGGACACTGAAGCTTTCTTT. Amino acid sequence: CASSEAGDTEAFF.

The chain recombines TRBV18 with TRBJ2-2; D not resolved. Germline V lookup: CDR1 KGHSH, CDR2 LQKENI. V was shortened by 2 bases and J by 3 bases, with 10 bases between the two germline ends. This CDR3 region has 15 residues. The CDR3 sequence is CASSPTTPDTGELFF. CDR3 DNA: TGTGCCAGCTCACCAACGACTCCCGACACCGGGGAGCTGTTTTTT.